These 23 T cell receptor beta chains share one sample of origin, sequenced in a study of blood T cell repertoires in COVID-19. Only in-frame clones appear in the TCRdb table, and some are missing; sequencing was by immunoSEQ multiplex PCR. The sample lists under 200,000 clones, approximately 83% occurring once. The sequenced material came from peripheral blood. The receptors here all came from a man aged 55 to 70 with acute or convalescent COVID-19.

The chain carries TRBV6-1 and TRBJ1-5, with D hard to call. V lost 2 bases, J lost 3 bases, and 8 bases lay in between. The CDR3 length is 14 residues. CDR1 is MNHNS and CDR2 is SASEGT in the germline V gene. In DNA form, the CDR3 reads TGTGCCAGCAGTGAACTACAGCTCAATCAGCCCCAGCATTTT. Its protein is CASSELQLNQPQHF.

CDR3 sequence: CASSFLLAVGRTGELFF. The CDR3 nucleotides read TGTGCCAGCAGTTTCTTACTAGCGGTTGGGAGGACCGGGGAGCTGTTTTTT. The V call is TRBV27, the J call TRBJ2-2; TRBD2 aligns across 8 bases. Germline assignment: CDR1 MNHEY and CDR2 SMNVEV (reference sequence). V gave up 3 bases and J gave up 5 bases; unmatched junction bases: 11. This CDR3 region has 17 residues.

The J gene is TRBJ1-4, the V gene TRBV5-1; the D gene is possibly TRBD1 (6 bases). The CDR3 loop spans 14 amino acids. Germline V lookup: CDR1 SGHRS, CDR2 YFSETQ. Between the trimmed V and J ends, which lost 0 bases and 6 bases, there was a span of 9 bases. The chain's CDR3 is CASSLVPGDEKLFF. CDR3 nucleotide sequence: TGCGCCAGCAGCTTGGTTCCAGGGGATGAAAAACTGTTTTTT.

J is TRBJ1-2 and V is TRBV19; D may be TRBD1 (5 bases). This CDR3 is 17 amino acids long. Germline CDR1 reads LNHDA; CDR2 reads SQIVND (reference sequence). The V gene lost 0 bases and the J gene lost 2 bases, with 16 bases spanning the gap. The DNA for the CDR3 is TGTGCCAGTAGTATAGACAGGACAAGAAACCCAAACTATGGCTACACCTTC. Its translation: CASSIDRTRNPNYGYTF.

The rearrangement joins TRBV14 to TRBJ2-5; D possibly corresponds to TRBD2 (5 bases). Trimming shortened V by 1 base and J by 4 bases, and 13 bases separated the two germline ends. The CDR3 runs to 15 residues. The germline gives CDR1 SGHDN, CDR2 FVKESK. The CDR3 protein is CASSQVGVDRETQYF. CDR3 sequence (DNA): TGTGCCAGCAGCCAAGTGGGAGTAGATAGAGAGACCCAGTACTTC.

The chain combines TRBV5-1 with TRBJ2-6, with 10 bases matching TRBD2. The CDR3 length is 17 residues. Per the germline V gene, CDR1 is SGHRS and CDR2 is YFSETQ. V was pared by 6 bases and J by 1 base, with 7 bases of the junction left unmatched. This chain's CDR3 is CASTRVTSGSGANVLTF. Here the CDR3 DNA reads TGCGCCAGCACCCGGGTGACTAGCGGGTCTGGGGCCAACGTCCTGACTTTC. The whole variable domain, remainder taken from reference TRBV5-1 and TRBJ2-6, is KAGVTQTPRYLIKTRGQQVTLSCSPISGHRSVSWYQQTPGQGLQFLFEYFSETQRNKGNFPGRFSGRQFSNSRSEMNVSTLELGDSALYLCASTRVTSGSGANVLTFGAGSRLTVL.

The rearrangement links TRBV5-1 to TRBJ2-7; TRBD1 matches 8 bases. The germline V gene encodes CDR1 SGHRS and CDR2 YFSETQ. V trimming: 4 bases; J trimming: 2 bases; junction bases outside the gene matches: 8. CDR3 size: 15 residues. The CDR3 loop is CASSHDRGPTYEQYF. The CDR3 bases are TGCGCCAGCAGCCACGACAGGGGACCTACCTACGAGCAGTACTTC.

The V gene is TRBV5-1, the J gene TRBJ2-1; D perhaps matches TRBD1 (6 bases). Germline lookup yields CDR1 SGHRS and CDR2 YFSETQ. V dropped 2 bases and J dropped 8 bases, with 11 bases sitting between them. The CDR3 loop spans 13 amino acids. CDR3 loop: CASSFLAGDEQFF. The CDR3 DNA is TGCGCCAGCAGCTTCCTCGCAGGGGATGAGCAGTTCTTC.

The chain has TRBV28 and TRBJ1-2; D is perhaps TRBD1 (5 bases). This CDR3 is 12 amino acids long. V gave up 5 bases and J gave up 8 bases, with 12 bases separating them. The germline gives CDR1 MDHEN, CDR2 SYDVKM. The CDR3 DNA reads TGTGCCAGCAGTGAGGGGACTTTAGGCTACACCTTC. This encodes CASSEGTLGYTF.

V gene TRBV19 combines with J gene TRBJ1-1; TRBD1 matches at 7 bases. In germline, CDR1 is LNHDA, CDR2 SQIVND (reference sequence). The V gene end was trimmed by 5 bases and the J gene end by 7 bases; junction bases not matched to a gene: 4. There are 12 residues in the CDR3. CDR3 DNA: TGTGCCAGTAGTCCTCGACAGGGTGAAGCTTTCTTT. This sequence encodes CASSPRQGEAFF.

The count of this clone is one. The rearrangement uses TRBV9 and TRBJ1-2; 8 nucleotides line up with TRBD1. In germline, CDR1 is SGDLS, CDR2 YYNGEE. V shed 0 bases, J shed 0 bases, and the junction held 7 bases outside the gene matches. This CDR3 is 17 amino acids long. CDR3 amino acids: CASSVASGTGSNYGYTF. CDR3 DNA: TGTGCCAGCAGCGTAGCTTCCGGGACAGGTTCTAACTATGGCTACACCTTC.

The CDR3 DNA reads as TGTGCCAGCAGCTTACTACAGGTCTCAAGGGGAAATTCACCCCTCCACTTT. As protein: CASSLLQVSRGNSPLHF. The rearrangement links TRBV5-4 to TRBJ1-6, with D maybe TRBD1 (5 bases). Per germline, CDR1 SGHNT and CDR2 YYREEE (reference sequence). V gave up 2 bases and J gave up 7 bases, with 19 bases separating them. The CDR3 is 17 amino acids.

The rearrangement joins TRBV20-1 to TRBJ1-4; the D is unclear. The germline V and J ends were trimmed by 3 bases and 5 bases, with 7 bases remaining between them. From germline, CDR1 is DFQATT and CDR2 SNEGSKA (reference sequence). This CDR3 is built from 12 residues. The CDR3 nucleotides read TGCAGTGCTAGTGGAGGAAATGAAAAACTGTTTTTT. Translated: CSASGGNEKLFF.

As regards this clone: The germline gene is not matched at one end of the junction; a read error may be the cause. The chain recombines TRBV7-7 with TRBJ2-1, with 11 bases that match TRBD1. Germline assignment: CDR1 SSHAT and CDR2 FNYEAQ (reference sequence). The CDR3 is made up of 15 amino acids. Here the CDR3 DNA reads TGTGCTAGCAGCCTGGGACAGGGGGCCTACAATGAGCAGTTCTTC. Translation gives CASSLGQGAYNEQFF.

This chain uses TRBV30 with TRBJ2-2, with TRBD2 matching 14 bases. The CDR3 covers 16 residues. Germline assignment: CDR1 GTSNPN and CDR2 SVGIG (reference sequence). V lost 4 bases, J lost 4 bases, and 5 bases stayed unmatched. The CDR3 sequence: CAWMGLAGVSTGELFF. Here the CDR3 DNA reads TGTGCCTGGATGGGACTAGCGGGAGTTAGCACCGGGGAGCTGTTTTTT.

The J gene is TRBJ2-1, the V gene TRBV9, with D possibly TRBD1 on 5 matching bases. Looked up from germline, CDR1 is SGDLS and CDR2 is YYNGEE. With 0 bases removed from V and 6 bases from J, the gap between germline ends came to 7 bases. The CDR3 is 13 residues long. The CDR3 reads CASSVGQLNEQFF. The CDR3 nucleotides read TGTGCCAGCAGCGTAGGACAGCTCAATGAGCAGTTCTTC.

This chain joins TRBV10-3 and TRBJ2-7; TRBD2 agrees at 10 bases. The junction had 3 bases not matched to a gene; V was cut back by 5 bases and J by 5 bases. Per germline, CDR1 ENHRY and CDR2 SYGVKD. CDR3 length equals 13 residues. As DNA, the CDR3 is TGTGCCATCAGTCCTACTAGCGGGAACGAGCAGTACTTC. Translated, it gives CAISPTSGNEQYF.

V gene TRBV12-3 or TRBV12-4 combines with J gene TRBJ2-1, with a tentative D call TRBD2 (6 bases). The V gene lost 4 bases and the J gene lost 4 bases, with 8 bases spanning the gap. This CDR3 region has 13 residues. CDR3 in amino acids: CASSSTRYNEQFF. The DNA for the CDR3 is TGTGCCAGCAGTTCGACTAGGTACAATGAGCAGTTCTTC.

The gene calls are TRBV27 and TRBJ2-2; no clear D. This CDR3 is built from 14 residues. Germline values: CDR1 MNHEY, CDR2 SMNVEV (reference sequence). The ends were cut back, 7 bases at V and 1 base at J, with 10 bases in the middle. This chain's CDR3 is CASTRNLNTGELFF. CDR3 nucleotides: TGTGCCAGCACACGAAACTTGAACACCGGGGAGCTGTTTTTT.

V usage is TRBV11-3 and J usage is TRBJ1-2; D might be TRBD1 (5 bases). V lost 3 bases and J lost 3, with 8 bases in between. The CDR3 extends over 13 amino acids. Germline values: CDR1 SGHNT, CDR2 YENEEA. CDR3 protein: CASSFGGDYGYTF. Written as DNA, the CDR3 is TGTGCCAGCAGCTTTGGAGGGGACTATGGCTACACCTTC.

The chain joins TRBV10-3 to TRBJ1-3, with a weak D call TRBD1 (5 bases). There are 14 residues in the CDR3. Trimming left V 6 bases short and J 0 bases short, with 9 bases between. Germline CDR1 and CDR2: ENHRY and SYGVKD. CDR3: CAIRPDSSGNTIYF. In nucleotides, the CDR3 is TGTGCCATCAGGCCCGACAGCTCTGGAAACACCATATATTTT.

This sequence joins TRBV19 and TRBJ2-6; 10 bases are shared with TRBD1. The V gene end was trimmed by 3 bases and the J gene end by 2 bases; junction bases not matched to a gene: 4. The CDR3 runs 17 residues. Germline CDR1 and CDR2: LNHDA and SQIVND (reference sequence). CDR3 in DNA: TGTGCCAGTAGTATTGGGGACAGGGGAGCTGGGGCCAACGTCCTGACTTTC. Its protein is CASSIGDRGAGANVLTF.

The gene calls are TRBV21-1 and TRBJ1-6; no check of the table's D call, TRBD1, against the DNA was made. TRBV21-1 is a recognized pseudogene. This CDR3 spans 17 amino acids. DNA of the CDR3: TGTGCCAGCAGCAAAGAGGAGCACGACAGGGGTAATTCACCCCTCCACTTT. This gives the protein CASSKEEHDRGNSPLHF.